Presented here are 12 T cell receptor beta chains from one specimen sequenced in a study of blood T cell repertoires in COVID-19. The repertoire was sequenced with immunoSEQ multiplex PCR; TCRdb's copy has only in-frame clones and lacks some. Counted here are a few hundred thousand clones, around 80% occurring once; the ten biggest clones make up under 2.5%. The sequenced material came from peripheral blood. These receptors all come from a man in his forties or fifties who had recovered from COVID-19.

The V gene is TRBV6-5, the J gene TRBJ1-6; 7 positions match TRBD1. V dropped 5 bases and J dropped 9; count of bases not matched to a gene: 10. Germline V CDR1 and CDR2: MNHEY, SVGAGI. The CDR3 covers 15 residues. Here the CDR3 DNA reads TGTGCCAGCAGTCCTTCTCCGGGACAGATTTCACCCCTCCACTTT. The encoded protein is CASSPSPGQISPLHF.

The V call is TRBV4-3, the J call TRBJ1-2; tentative D call: TRBD1 (5 bases). In germline, CDR1 is LGHNA, CDR2 YSLEER. The CDR3 is 14 amino acids. The V end was cut by 3 bases, the J end by 6 bases, with 14 bases between. This CDR3 is CASSHLVGGDGYTF. The CDR3 DNA is TGCGCCAGCAGCCATCTAGTCGGGGGGGATGGCTACACCTTC.

This chain links TRBV11-2 with TRBJ2-1, with 13 bases matching TRBD2. The CDR3 totals 15 residues. V gave up 5 bases and J gave up 8 bases; unmatched junction bases: 6. The germline V gene encodes CDR1 SGHAT and CDR2 FQNNGV. The CDR3 DNA sequence: TGTGCCAGCAGCGGGAGGACTAGCGGGAGCCATGAGCAGTTCTTC. Translated, it gives CASSGRTSGSHEQFF.

This sequence joins TRBV12-3 or TRBV12-4 and TRBJ1-2, with TRBD1 as a possible D gene (5 bases). The CDR3 has 13 residues. Trimming pared 5 bases from V and 5 bases from J, leaving 12 bases between. CDR3 in DNA: TGTGCCAGCAGTCCTCAGGGTAGATATGGCTACACCTTC. It is translated as CASSPQGRYGYTF.

The rearrangement uses TRBV7-8 and TRBJ2-2; 7 bases agree with TRBD2. The CDR3 has 15 residues. V trimming: 5 bases; J trimming: 2 bases; junction bases outside the gene matches: 5. Per germline, CDR1 SGHVS and CDR2 FQNEAQ. CDR3 residues: CASSRRDYNTGELFF. CDR3 bases: TGTGCCAGCAGCCGCAGGGACTACAACACCGGGGAGCTGTTTTTT. The complete variable domain, with remaining parts taken from reference TRBV7-8 and TRBJ2-2, reads GAGVSQSPRYKVAKRGQDVALRCDPISGHVSLFWYQQALGQGPEFLTYFQNEAQLDKSGLPSDRFFAERPEGSVSTLKIQRTQQEDSAVYLCASSRRDYNTGELFFGEGSRLTVL.

The chain combines TRBV5-4 with TRBJ2-7; 8 bases fit TRBD2. Germline CDR1 reads SGHNT; CDR2 reads YYREEE (reference sequence). The CDR3 extends over 13 amino acids. J was trimmed by 5 bases and V by 0 bases; bases with no gene match: 1. The CDR3 sequence: CASSLVGRDEQYF. The CDR3 bases are TGTGCCAGCAGCTTGGTCGGGAGGGACGAGCAGTACTTC.

The gene calls are TRBV29-1 and TRBJ2-7; 7 nucleotides line up with TRBD2. From germline, CDR1 is SQVTM and CDR2 ANQGSEA. The V gene end was trimmed by 2 bases and the J gene end by 3 bases; junction bases not matched to a gene: 10. This CDR3 comprises 15 residues. The CDR3 protein is CSVEWIAGANYEQYF. Written as DNA, the CDR3 is TGCAGCGTTGAATGGATTGCGGGAGCTAACTACGAGCAGTACTTC.

J is TRBJ1-2 and V is TRBV11-3; D is unclear. V lost 8 bases and J lost 0, with 16 bases in between. Germline V gene data show CDR1 as SGHNT and CDR2 as YENEEA. This CDR3 spans 15 amino acids. CDR3 DNA: TGTGCCAGCCGACCGGATAGGACTTCTAACTATGGCTACACCTTC. Translated: CASRPDRTSNYGYTF. The variable domain in full, completed from reference TRBV11-3 and TRBJ1-2, reads EAGVVQSPRYKIIEKKQPVAFWCNPISGHNTLYWYLQNLGQGPELLIRYENEEAVDDSQLPKDRFSAERLKGVDSTLKIQPAELGDSAVYLCASRPDRTSNYGYTFGSGTRLTVV.

The V gene is TRBV5-6, the J gene TRBJ2-7; D is perhaps TRBD2 (5 bases). Germline CDR1 and CDR2: SGHDT and YYEEEE. CDR3 length: 16 amino acids. Trimming took 0 bases from V and 4 from J, leaving 17 bases between them. The CDR3 sequence: CASSLDSHWGEYEQYF. The DNA of the CDR3 is TGTGCCAGCAGCTTGGACAGCCACTGGGGAGAGTACGAGCAGTACTTC. The whole variable domain, filled in from reference TRBV5-6 and TRBJ2-7, reads DAGVTQSPTHLIKTRGQQVTLRCSPKSGHDTVSWYQQALGQGPQFIFQYYEEEERQRGNFPDRFSGHQFPNYSSELNVNALLLGDSALYLCASSLDSHWGEYEQYFGPGTRLTVT.

V gene TRBV19 combines with J gene TRBJ2-1; 10 bases are a match to TRBD2. V lost 2 bases to trimming and J lost 0 bases; unmatched junction nucleotides: 4. The germline V gene encodes CDR1 LNHDA and CDR2 SQIVND (reference sequence). The CDR3 is made up of 17 amino acids. The CDR3 DNA reads TGTGCCAGTAGTATACTAGCGGGGGCCCTCTCCTACAATGAGCAGTTCTTC. This codes for CASSILAGALSYNEQFF.

The rearrangement joins TRBV19 to TRBJ1-1; no firm D call. Trimming removed 6 bases from V and 1 base from J, with 6 bases in between. CDR3 length: 12 residues. Germline CDR1 is LNHDA and CDR2 is SQIVND (reference sequence). Written as DNA, the CDR3 is TGTGCCAGTAGCTCAGGGAACACTGAAGCTTTCTTT. Translating gives CASSSGNTEAFF.

V gene TRBV6-4 combines with J gene TRBJ2-2; 8 nucleotides match TRBD2. The germline V gene encodes CDR1 MRHNA and CDR2 SNTAGT. The V segment lost 3 bases and the J segment 6 bases; nucleotides outside the gene matches: 6. The CDR3 extends over 15 amino acids. CDR3 sequence reads: CASSESGRAPGELFF. CDR3 sequence (DNA): TGTGCCAGCAGTGAAAGCGGGAGAGCCCCCGGGGAGCTGTTTTTT.